In its sample, the clone carrying this T cell receptor beta chain was seen a few times. Its antigen remains unidentified. Expressed TCRB transcripts were sequenced, since all the RNA that had been isolated was reverse transcribed. Clones were read by immunoSEQ multiplex PCR, and TCRdb kept only the in-frame ones, dropping some. The table shows around 500,000 clones, with roughly 11% occurring only once. The source of the sample is a study of beta chain features in type 1 diabetes. Study observations and caveats: Shortening of TCRB CDR3s, moderate but significant, appeared in all four CD4+ subsets of Type 1 diabetes patients.

The authors sorted CD4+ naive, central memory, regulatory and stem cell-like memory cells via CD45RO/CCR7/CD25/CD127/CD95/CD27. Source material: naive CD4+ T cells from blood. This clonotype originated in a woman under 30 in good health.

The CDR3, as DNA: TGTGCCAGCAGCTTATTCCGGGCTACAGATACGCAGTATTTT. Its protein product is CASSLFRATDTQYF. The J gene is TRBJ2-3, the V gene TRBV7-2, with D uncertain. The CDR3 extends over 14 amino acids. V was trimmed by 2 bases and J by 3 bases, leaving 9 bases between them. The germline gives CDR1 SGHTA, CDR2 FQGNSA.